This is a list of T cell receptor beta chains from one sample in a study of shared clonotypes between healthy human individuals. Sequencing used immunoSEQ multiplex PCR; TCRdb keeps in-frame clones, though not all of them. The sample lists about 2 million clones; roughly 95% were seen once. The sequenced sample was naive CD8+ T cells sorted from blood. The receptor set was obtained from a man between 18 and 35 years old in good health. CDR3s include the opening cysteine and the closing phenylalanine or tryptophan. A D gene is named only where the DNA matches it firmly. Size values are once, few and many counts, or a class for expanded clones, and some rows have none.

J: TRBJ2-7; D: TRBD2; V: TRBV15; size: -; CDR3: CATSRGGEGPYEQYF; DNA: TGTGCCACCAGCAGAGGAGGGGAGGGCCCCTACGAGCAGTACTTC
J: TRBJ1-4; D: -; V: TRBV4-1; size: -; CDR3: CASSQRLVGDEKLFF; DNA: TGCGCCAGCAGCCAAAGACTCGTCGGTGATGAAAAACTGTTTTTT
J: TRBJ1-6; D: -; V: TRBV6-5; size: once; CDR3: CASSYGQGISPLHF; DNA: TGTGCCAGCAGTTATGGGCAGGGCATTTCACCCCTCCACTTT
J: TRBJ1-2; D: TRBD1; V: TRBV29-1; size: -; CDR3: CSVEVWDSKLLYGYTF; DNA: TGCAGCGTTGAAGTTTGGGACAGCAAGCTATTGTATGGCTACACCTTC
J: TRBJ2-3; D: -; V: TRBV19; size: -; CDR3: CASSIDLENTQYF; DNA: TGTGCCAGTAGTATAGATCTAGAGAATACGCAGTATTTT
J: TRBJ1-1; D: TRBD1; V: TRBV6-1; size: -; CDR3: CASSEYAGGTEAFF; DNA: TGTGCCAGCAGTGAATACGCAGGGGGCACTGAAGCTTTCTTT
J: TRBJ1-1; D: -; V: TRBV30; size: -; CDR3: CAWSALGGGEAFF; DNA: TGTGCCTGGAGTGCTTTGGGGGGAGGTGAAGCTTTCTTT
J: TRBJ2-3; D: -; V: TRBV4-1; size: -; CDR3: CASSQEGGGASTDTQYF; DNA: TGCGCCAGCAGCCAAGAAGGTGGGGGAGCGAGCACAGATACGCAGTATTTT
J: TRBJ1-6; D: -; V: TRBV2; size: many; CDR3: CASREFLSGNSPLHF; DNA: TGTGCCAGCAGGGAATTTCTCTCGGGTAATTCACCCCTCCACTTT
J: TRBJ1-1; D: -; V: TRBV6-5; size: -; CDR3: CASSYSEGTEAFF; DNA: TGTGCCAGCAGTTACTCAGAGGGCACTGAAGCTTTCTTT
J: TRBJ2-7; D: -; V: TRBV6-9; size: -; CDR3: CASSYLRQETYEQYF; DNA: TGTGCCAGCAGTTATCTTCGGCAGGAGACCTACGAGCAGTACTTC
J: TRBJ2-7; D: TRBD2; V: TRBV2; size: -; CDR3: CASSEGGGSSYEQYF; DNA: TGTGCCAGCAGTGAAGGAGGCGGGAGCTCCTACGAGCAGTACTTC
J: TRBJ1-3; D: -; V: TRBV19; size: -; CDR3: CASSTGTPGALVYTIYF; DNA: TGTGCCAGTAGTACTGGGACACCGGGGGCTCTGGTCTACACCATATATTTT
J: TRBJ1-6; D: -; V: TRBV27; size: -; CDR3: CASAPSRGEYNSPLHF; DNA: TGTGCCAGCGCACCCTCGAGGGGGGAGTATAATTCACCCCTCCACTTT
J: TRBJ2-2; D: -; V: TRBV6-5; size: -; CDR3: CASSYVGSMAGELFF; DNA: TGTGCCAGCAGTTACGTAGGGTCGATGGCCGGGGAGCTGTTTTTT
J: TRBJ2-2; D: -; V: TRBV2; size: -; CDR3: CASSEAAGNTGELFF; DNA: TGTGCCAGCAGTGAAGCAGCGGGTAACACCGGGGAGCTGTTTTTT
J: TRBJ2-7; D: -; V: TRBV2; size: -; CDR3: CASSAKGGEQYF; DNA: TGTGCCAGCAGCGCTAAAGGAGGCGAGCAGTACTTC
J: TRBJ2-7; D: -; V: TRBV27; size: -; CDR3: CASSLLTGEQYF; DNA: TGTGCCAGCAGTTTATTGACTGGCGAGCAGTACTTC
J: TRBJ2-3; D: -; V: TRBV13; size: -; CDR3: CASSLGQSSTDTQYF; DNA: TGTGCCAGCAGCTTAGGACAGTCTAGCACAGATACGCAGTATTTT
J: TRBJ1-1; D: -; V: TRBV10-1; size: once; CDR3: CASSEGGSEAFF; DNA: TGCGCCAGCAGTGAAGGCGGTTCTGAAGCTTTCTTT
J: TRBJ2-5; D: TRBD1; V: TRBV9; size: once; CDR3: CASSVVTGGQETQYF; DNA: TGTGCCAGCAGCGTAGTTACAGGGGGTCAAGAGACCCAGTACTTC
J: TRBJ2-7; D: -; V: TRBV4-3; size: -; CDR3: CASSQGETNSYEQYF; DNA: TGCGCCAGCAGCCAAGGCGAGACCAACTCCTACGAGCAGTACTTC